The source of this T cell receptor (beta chain) is a study of identifying expanded T cells in peripheral blood. General study results and limits: Variance in clone template counts between roughly two-week samples significantly increased with total template count across all healthy donors. Technical replicates showed about 1.1 changed clones; roughly two weeks roughly 15; four weeks 19.

Germline CDR1 LNHDA, CDR2 SQIVND (reference sequence). The CDR3 covers 15 residues. V lost 5 bases and J lost 6, with 17 bases in between. Repertoires were generated with immunoSEQ multiplex PCR, while TCRdb's copy carries only in-frame clones and drops some. Altogether under 95,000 clones are present, about 88% being singletons, with the ten largest covering 2.8%. Healthy donors had no documented immune events, such as infections, while sampled. In regard to this clone: Its antigen is not known.

The chain has TRBV19 and TRBJ1-5, with a possible D match to TRBD1 (6 bases). This TCR was sampled from a person aged 18 to 70 in good health. Specimen: blood. The CDR3 nucleotides read TGTGCCAGTAGTCGGGACACCCTAAGAGGTCAGCCCCAGCATTTT. Protein product: CASSRDTLRGQPQHF.